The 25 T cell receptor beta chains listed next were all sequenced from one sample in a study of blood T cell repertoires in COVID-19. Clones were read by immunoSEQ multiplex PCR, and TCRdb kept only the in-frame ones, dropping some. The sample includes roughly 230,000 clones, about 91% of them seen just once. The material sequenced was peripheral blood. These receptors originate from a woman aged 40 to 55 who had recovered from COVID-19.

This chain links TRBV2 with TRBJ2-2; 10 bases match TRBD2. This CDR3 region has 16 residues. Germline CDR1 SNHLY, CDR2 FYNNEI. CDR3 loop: CVYSREIAGGSGELFF. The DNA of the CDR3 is TGTGTCTACAGCAGGGAAATAGCGGGGGGCTCCGGGGAGCTGTTTTTT.

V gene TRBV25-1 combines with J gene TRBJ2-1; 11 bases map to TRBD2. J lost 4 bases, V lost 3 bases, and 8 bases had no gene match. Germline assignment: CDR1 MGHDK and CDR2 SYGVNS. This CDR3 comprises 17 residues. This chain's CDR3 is CASSEIGGLAAYNEQFF. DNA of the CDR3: TGTGCCAGCAGTGAGATTGGGGGACTAGCGGCTTACAATGAGCAGTTCTTC.

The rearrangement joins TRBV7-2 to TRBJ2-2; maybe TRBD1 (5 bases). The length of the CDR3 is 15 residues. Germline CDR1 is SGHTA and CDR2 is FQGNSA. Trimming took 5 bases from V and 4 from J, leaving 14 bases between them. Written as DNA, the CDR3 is TGTGCCAGCAGCCAGGGTCGACGGTCCACCGGGGAGCTGTTTTTT. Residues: CASSQGRRSTGELFF.

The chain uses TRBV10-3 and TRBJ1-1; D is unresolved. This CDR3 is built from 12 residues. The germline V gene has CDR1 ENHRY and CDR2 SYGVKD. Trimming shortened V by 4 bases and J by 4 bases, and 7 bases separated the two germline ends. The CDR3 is CAISGEGTEAFF. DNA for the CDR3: TGTGCCATCAGTGGTGAGGGCACTGAAGCTTTCTTT.

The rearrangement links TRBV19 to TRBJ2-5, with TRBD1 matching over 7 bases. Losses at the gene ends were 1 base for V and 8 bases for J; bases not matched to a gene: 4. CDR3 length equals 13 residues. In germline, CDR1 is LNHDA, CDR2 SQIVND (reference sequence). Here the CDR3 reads CASSIVQGRTQYF. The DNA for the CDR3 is TGTGCCAGTAGTATAGTACAGGGGAGAACCCAGTACTTC.

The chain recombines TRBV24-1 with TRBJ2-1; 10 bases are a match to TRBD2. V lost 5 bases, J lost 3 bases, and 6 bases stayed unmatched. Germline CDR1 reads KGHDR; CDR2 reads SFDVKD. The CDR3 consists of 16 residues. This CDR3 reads CATSVGSGRNYNEQFF. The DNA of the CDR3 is TGTGCCACCAGTGTCGGTAGCGGGAGGAACTACAATGAGCAGTTCTTC.

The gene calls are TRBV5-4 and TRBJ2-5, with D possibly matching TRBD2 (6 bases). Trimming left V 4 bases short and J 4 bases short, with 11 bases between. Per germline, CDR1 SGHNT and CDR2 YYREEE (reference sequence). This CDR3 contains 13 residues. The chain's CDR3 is CASSRGLLETQYF. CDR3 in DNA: TGTGCCAGCAGCAGGGGACTTCTAGAGACCCAGTACTTC.

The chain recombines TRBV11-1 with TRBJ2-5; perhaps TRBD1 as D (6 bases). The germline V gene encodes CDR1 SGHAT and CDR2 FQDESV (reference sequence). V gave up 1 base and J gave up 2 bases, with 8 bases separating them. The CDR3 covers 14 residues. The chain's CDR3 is CASSLGTVQETQYF. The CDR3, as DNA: TGTGCCAGCAGCTTAGGGACAGTACAAGAGACCCAGTACTTC. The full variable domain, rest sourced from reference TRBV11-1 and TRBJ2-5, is EAEVAQSPRYKITEKSQAVAFWCDPISGHATLYWYRQILGQGPELLVQFQDESVVDDSQLPKDRFSAERLKGVDSTLKIQPAELGDSAMYLCASSLGTVQETQYFGPGTRLLVL.

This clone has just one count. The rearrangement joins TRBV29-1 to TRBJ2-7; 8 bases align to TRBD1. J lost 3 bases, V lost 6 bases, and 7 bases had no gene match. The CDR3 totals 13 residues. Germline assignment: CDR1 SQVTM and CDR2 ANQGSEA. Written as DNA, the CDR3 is TGCAGCGTCCTCGACAGGGGTCACTACGAGCAGTACTTC. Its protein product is CSVLDRGHYEQYF.

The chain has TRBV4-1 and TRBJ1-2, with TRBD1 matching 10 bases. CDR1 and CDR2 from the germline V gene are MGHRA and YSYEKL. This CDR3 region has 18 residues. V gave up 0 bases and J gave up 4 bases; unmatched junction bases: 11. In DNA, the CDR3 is TGCGCCAGCAGCCAAGAGGCGGGACAGGGGATTAATAGCTATGGCTACACCTTC. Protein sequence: CASSQEAGQGINSYGYTF.

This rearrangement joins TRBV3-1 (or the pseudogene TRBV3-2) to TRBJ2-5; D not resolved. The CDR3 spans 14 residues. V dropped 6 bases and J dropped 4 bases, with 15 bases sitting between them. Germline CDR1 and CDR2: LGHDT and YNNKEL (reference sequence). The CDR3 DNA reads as TGTGCCAGCAGTCGATTGTCAACGGGAGAGACCCAGTACTTC. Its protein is CASSRLSTGETQYF.

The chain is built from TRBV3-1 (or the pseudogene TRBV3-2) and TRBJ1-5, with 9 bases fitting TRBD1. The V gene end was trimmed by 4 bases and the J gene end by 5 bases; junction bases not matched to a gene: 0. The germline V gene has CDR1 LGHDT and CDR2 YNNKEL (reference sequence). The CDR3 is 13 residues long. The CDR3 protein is CASSRQGDQPQHF. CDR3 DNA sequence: TGTGCCAGCAGCCGACAGGGGGATCAGCCCCAGCATTTT.

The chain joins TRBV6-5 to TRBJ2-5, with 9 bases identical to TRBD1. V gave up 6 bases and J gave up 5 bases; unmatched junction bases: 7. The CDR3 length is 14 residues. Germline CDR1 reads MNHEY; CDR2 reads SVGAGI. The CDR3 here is CASRSTGGRETQYF. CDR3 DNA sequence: TGTGCCAGCAGATCTACAGGGGGCCGGGAGACCCAGTACTTC.

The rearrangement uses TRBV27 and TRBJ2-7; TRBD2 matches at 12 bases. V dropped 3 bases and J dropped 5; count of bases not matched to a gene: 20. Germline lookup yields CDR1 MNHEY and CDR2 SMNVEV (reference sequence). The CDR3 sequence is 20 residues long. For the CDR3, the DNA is TGTGCCAGCAGTTTGGGTCTCGGGGTAAGGCTAGCGGGAGGGCCCCACGAGCAGTACGTC. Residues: CASSLGLGVRLAGGPHEQYV.

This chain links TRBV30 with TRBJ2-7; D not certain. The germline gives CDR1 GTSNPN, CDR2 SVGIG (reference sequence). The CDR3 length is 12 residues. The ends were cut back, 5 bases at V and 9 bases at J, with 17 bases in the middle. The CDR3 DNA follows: TGTGCCTGGGAGGTGGGCCCAAGTGCGCAGTACTTC. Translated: CAWEVGPSAQYF.

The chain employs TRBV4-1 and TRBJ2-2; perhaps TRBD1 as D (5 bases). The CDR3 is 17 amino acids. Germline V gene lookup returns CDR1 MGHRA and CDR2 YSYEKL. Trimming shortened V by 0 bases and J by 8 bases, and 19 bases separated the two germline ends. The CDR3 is CASSQDPPARVIGELFF. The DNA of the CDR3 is TGCGCCAGCAGCCAAGATCCCCCGGCCAGGGTCATTGGGGAGCTGTTTTTT.

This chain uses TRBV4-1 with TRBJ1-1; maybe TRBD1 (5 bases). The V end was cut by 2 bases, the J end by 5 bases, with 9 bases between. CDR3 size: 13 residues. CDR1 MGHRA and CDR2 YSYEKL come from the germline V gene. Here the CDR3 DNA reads TGCGCCAGCAGCCAATTCCAGGGTACTGAAGCTTTCTTT. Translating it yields CASSQFQGTEAFF.

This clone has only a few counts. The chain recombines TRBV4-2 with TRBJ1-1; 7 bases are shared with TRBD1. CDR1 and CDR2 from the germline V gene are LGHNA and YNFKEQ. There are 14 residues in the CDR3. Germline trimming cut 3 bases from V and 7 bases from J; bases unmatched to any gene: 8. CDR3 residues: CASSHTGTDLEAFF. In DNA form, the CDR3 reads TGTGCCAGCAGCCACACCGGGACAGATCTTGAAGCTTTCTTT.

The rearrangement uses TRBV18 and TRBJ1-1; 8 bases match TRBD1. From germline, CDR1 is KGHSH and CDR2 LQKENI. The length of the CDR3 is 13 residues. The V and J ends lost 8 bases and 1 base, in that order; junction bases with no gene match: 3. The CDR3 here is CASMGQENTEAFF. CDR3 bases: TGTGCCAGCATGGGACAGGAGAACACTGAAGCTTTCTTT.

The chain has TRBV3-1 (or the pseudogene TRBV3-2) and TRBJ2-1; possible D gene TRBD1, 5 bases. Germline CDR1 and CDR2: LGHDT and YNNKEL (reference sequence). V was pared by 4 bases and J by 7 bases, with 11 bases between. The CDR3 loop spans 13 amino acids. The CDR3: CASSPLKGNEQFF. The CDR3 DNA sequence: TGTGCCAGCAGCCCCCTCAAGGGGAATGAGCAGTTCTTC.

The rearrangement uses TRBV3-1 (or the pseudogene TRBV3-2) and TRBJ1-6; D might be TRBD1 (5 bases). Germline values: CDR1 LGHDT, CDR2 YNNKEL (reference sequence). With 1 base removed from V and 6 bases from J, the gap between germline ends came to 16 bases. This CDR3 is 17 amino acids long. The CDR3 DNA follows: TGTGCCAGCAGCCAAGTCCCGGCGGGGGGTCGTAATTCACCCCTCCACTTT. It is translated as CASSQVPAGGRNSPLHF.

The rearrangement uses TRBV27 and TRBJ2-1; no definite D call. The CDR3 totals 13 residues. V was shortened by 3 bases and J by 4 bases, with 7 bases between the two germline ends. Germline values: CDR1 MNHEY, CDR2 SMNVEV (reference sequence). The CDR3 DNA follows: TGTGCCAGCAGTTTGACTTTTTACAATGAGCAGTTCTTC. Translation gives CASSLTFYNEQFF.

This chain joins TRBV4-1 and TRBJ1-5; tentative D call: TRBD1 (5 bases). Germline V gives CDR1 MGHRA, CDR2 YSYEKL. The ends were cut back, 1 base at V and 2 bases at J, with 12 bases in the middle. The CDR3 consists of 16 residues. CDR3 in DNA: TGCGCCAGCAGCCAAGTGGCGGCGGGGGGCAATCAGCCCCAGCATTTT. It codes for CASSQVAAGGNQPQHF.

The CDR3 DNA sequence: TGCGCCAGCAGCTTGGACGGGGGGGTCACTGAAGCTTTCTTT. This gives the protein CASSLDGGVTEAFF. This sequence joins TRBV5-1 and TRBJ1-1; D perhaps matches TRBD1 (5 bases). This CDR3 has 14 residues. Germline CDR1 is SGHRS and CDR2 is YFSETQ. Trimming removed 0 bases from V and 4 bases from J, with 10 bases in between.

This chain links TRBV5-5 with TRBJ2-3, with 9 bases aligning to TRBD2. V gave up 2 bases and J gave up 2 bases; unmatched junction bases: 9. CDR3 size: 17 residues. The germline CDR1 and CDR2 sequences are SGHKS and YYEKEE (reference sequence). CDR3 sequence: CASSLASGVFSTDTQYF. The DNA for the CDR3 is TGTGCCAGCAGCTTAGCTAGCGGGGTGTTTTCCACAGATACGCAGTATTTT.